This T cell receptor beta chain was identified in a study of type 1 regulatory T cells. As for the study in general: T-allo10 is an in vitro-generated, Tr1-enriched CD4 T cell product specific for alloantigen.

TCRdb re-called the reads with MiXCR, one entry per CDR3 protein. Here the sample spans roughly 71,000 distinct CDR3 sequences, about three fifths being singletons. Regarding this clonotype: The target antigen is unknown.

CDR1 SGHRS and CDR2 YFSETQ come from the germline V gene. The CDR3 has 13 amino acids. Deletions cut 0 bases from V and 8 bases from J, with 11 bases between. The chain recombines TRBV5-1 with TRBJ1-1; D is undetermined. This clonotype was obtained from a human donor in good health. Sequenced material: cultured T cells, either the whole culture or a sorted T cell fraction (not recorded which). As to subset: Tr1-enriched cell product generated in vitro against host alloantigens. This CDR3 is CASSLESVSEAFF. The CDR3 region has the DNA TGCGCCAGCAGCTTGGAGTCGGTAAGCGAAGCTTTCTTT. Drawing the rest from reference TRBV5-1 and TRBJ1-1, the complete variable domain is KAGVTQTPRYLIKTRGQQVTLSCSPISGHRSVSWYQQTPGQGLQFLFEYFSETQRNKGNFPGRFSGRQFSNSRSEMNVSTLELGDSALYLCASSLESVSEAFFGQGTRLTVV.